This record concerns one TCR beta chain sequence. Time point noted: pretreatment peripheral blood. Between 1 and 8 samples, pretreatment and on-treatment, were given by each patient. This entry belongs to a study of PD-L1 blockade in urothelial cancer. Study-wide background: In the mid-2010s, patients got going on atezolizumab, taking 1,200 mg intravenously every 3 weeks. Patients previously received 0 to 3 chemotherapy regimens.

This CDR3 comprises 14 residues. Trimming took 2 bases from V and 5 from J; bases not matched to a gene: 4. CDR1 KGHSH and CDR2 LQKENI come from the germline V gene. Profiling relied on immunoSEQ multiplex PCR, and the TCRdb table lists in-frame clones only, not all of them. The sample includes over 30,000 clones, over 75% seen only once; the top ten take about 15%. This sequence originates from a man between 60 and 75 years old with urothelial cancer. The genes are TRBV18 and TRBJ2-7, with 9 bases lining up with TRBD1. The sequencing used PBMCs, collected around atezolizumab (anti-PD-L1) treatment. CDR3 region: CASSPTGGENEQYF. CDR3 sequence (DNA): TGTGCCAGCTCACCAACAGGGGGCGAGAACGAGCAGTACTTC.